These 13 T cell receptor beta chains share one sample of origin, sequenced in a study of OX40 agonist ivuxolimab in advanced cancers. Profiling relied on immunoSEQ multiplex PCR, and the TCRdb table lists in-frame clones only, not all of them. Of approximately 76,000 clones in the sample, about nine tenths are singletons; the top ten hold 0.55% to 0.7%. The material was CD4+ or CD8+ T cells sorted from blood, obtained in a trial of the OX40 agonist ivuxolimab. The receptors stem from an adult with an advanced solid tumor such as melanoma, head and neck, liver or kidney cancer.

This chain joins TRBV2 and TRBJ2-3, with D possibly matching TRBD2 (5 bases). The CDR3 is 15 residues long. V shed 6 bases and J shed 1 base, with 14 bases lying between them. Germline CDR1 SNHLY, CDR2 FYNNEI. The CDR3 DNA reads TGTGCCAGCAGGGAACTAGGCCCTGGCACAGATACGCAGTATTTT. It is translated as CASRELGPGTDTQYF.

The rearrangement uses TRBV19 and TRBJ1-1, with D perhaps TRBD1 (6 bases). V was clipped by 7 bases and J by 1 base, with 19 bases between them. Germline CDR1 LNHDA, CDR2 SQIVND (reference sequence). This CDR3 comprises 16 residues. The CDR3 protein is CASIRGGSFPNTEAFF. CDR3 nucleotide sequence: TGTGCCAGTATTCGAGGGGGATCCTTTCCGAACACTGAAGCTTTCTTT.

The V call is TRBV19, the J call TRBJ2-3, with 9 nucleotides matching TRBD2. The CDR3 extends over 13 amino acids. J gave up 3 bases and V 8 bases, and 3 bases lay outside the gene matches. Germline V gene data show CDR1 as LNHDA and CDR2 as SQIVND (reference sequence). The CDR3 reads CASGSGGTDTQYF. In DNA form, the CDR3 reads TGTGCCAGTGGGAGCGGGGGGACAGATACGCAGTATTTT.

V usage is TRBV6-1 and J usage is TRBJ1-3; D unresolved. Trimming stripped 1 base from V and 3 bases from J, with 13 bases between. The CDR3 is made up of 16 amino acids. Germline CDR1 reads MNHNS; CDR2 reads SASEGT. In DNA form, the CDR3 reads TGTGCCAGCAGTGAAGAGTCCCCGGGAGATGGAAACACCATATATTTT. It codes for CASSEESPGDGNTIYF.

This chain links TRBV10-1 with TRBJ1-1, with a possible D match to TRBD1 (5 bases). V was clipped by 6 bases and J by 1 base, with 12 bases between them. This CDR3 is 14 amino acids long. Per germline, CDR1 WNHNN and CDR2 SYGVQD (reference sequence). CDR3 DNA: TGCGCCAGCAGGGACACCGGATCGAACACTGAAGCTTTCTTT. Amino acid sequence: CASRDTGSNTEAFF.

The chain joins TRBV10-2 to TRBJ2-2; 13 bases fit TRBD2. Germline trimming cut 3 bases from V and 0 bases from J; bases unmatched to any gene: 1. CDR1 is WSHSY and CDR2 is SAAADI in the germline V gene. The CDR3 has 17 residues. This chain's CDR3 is CASSETSGGANTGELFF. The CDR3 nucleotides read TGCGCCAGCAGTGAAACTAGCGGGGGGGCGAACACCGGGGAGCTGTTTTTT.

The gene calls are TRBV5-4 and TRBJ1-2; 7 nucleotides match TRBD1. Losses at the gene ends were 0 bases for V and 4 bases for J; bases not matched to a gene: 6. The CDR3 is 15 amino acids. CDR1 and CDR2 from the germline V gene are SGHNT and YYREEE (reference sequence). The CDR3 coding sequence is TGTGCCAGCAGCTTGGAGGGGGCGCGTTTCTATGGCTACACCTTC. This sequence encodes CASSLEGARFYGYTF.

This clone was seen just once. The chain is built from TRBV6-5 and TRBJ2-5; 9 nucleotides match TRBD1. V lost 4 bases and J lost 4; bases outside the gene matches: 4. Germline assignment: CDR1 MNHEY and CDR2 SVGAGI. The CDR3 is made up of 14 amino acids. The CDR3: CASSWGQGAETQYF. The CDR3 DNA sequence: TGTGCCAGCAGTTGGGGACAGGGCGCAGAGACCCAGTACTTC.

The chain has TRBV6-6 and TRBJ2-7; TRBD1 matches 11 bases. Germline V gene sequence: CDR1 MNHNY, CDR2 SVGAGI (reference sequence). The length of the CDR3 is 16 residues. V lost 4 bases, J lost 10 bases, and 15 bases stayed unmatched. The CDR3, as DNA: TGTGCCAGCAGTTCCCCGGCCGGACAGGGGGCCTCTTCTCAGTACTTC. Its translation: CASSSPAGQGASSQYF.

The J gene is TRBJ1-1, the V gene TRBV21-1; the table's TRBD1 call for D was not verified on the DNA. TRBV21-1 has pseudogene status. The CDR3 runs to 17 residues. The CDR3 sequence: CASLPTFTGGEGAEAFF. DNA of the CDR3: TGTGCCAGCCTCCCAACCTTCACAGGGGGCGAAGGGGCTGAAGCTTTCTTT.

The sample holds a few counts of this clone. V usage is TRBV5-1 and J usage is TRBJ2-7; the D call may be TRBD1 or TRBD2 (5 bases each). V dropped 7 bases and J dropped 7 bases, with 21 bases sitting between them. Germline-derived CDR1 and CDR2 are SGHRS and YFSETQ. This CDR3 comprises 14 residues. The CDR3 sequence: CASFTGPPSVEQYF. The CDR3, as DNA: TGCGCCAGCTTTACGGGACCGCCGAGTGTGGAGCAGTACTTC.

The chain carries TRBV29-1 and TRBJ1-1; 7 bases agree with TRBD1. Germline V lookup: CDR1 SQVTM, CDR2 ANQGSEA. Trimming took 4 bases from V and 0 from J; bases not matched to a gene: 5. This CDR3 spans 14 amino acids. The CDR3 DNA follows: TGCAGCGTTGCCCTACAGGGGTTGAACACTGAAGCTTTCTTT. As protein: CSVALQGLNTEAFF.

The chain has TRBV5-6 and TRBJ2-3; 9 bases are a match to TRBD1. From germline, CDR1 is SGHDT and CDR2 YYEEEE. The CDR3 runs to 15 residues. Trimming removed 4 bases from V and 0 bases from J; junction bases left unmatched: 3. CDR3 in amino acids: CASSPGTGSTDTQYF. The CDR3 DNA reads TGTGCCAGCAGCCCCGGGACAGGGAGCACAGATACGCAGTATTTT. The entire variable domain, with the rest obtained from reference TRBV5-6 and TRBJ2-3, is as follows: DAGVTQSPTHLIKTRGQQVTLRCSPKSGHDTVSWYQQALGQGPQFIFQYYEEEERQRGNFPDRFSGHQFPNYSSELNVNALLLGDSALYLCASSPGTGSTDTQYFGPGTRLTVL.